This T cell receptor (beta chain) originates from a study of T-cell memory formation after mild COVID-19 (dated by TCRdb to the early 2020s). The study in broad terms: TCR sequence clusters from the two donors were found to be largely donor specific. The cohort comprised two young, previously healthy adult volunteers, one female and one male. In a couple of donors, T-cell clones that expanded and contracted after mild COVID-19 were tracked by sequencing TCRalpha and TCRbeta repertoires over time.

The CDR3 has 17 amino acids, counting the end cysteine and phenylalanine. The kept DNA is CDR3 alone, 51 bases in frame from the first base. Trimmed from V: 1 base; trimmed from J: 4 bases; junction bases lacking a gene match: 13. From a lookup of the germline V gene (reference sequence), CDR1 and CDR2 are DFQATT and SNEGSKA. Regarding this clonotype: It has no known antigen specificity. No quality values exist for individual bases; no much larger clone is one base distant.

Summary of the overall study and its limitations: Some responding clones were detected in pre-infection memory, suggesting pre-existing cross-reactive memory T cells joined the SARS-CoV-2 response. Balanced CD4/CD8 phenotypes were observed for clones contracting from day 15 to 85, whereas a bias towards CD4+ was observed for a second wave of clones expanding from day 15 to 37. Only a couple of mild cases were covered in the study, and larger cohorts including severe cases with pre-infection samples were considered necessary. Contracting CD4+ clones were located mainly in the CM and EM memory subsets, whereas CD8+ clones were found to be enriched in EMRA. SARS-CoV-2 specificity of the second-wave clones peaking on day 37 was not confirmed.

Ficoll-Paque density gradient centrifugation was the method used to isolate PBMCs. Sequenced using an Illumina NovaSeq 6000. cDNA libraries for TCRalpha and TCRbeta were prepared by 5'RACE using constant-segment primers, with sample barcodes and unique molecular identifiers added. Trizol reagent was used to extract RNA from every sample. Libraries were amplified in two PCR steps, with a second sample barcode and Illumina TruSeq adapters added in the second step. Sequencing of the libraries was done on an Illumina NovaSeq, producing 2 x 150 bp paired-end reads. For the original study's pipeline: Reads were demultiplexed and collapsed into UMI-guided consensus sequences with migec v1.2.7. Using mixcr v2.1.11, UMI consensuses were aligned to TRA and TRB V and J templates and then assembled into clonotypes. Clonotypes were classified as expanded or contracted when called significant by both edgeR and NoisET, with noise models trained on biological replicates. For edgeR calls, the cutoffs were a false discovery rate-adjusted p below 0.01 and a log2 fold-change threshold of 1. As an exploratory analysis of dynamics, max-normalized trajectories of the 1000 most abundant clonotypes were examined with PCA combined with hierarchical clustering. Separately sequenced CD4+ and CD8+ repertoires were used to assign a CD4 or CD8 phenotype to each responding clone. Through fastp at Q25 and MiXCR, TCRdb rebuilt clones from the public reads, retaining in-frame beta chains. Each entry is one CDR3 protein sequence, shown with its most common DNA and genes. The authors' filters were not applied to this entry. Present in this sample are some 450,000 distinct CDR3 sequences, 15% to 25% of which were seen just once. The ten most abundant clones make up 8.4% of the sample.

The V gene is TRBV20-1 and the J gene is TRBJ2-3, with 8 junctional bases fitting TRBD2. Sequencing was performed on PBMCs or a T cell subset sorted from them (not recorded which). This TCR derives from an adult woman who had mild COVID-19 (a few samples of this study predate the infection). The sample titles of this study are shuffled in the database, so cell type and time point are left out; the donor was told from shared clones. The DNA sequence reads TGCAGTGCTAGAGGATTGCGGGGCGGGGGGAGCCCAGATACGCAGTATTTT. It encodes CSARGLRGGGSPDTQYF.